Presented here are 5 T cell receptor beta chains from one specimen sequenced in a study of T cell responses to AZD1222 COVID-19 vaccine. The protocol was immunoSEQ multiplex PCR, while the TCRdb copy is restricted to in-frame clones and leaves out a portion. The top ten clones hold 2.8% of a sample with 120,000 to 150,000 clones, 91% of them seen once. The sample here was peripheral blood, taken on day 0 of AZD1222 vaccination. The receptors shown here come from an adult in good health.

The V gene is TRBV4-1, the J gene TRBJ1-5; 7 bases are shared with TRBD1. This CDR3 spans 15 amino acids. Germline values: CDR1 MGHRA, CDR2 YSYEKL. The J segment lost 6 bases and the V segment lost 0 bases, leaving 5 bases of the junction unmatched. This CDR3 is CASSQDRGQSQPQHF. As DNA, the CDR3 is TGCGCCAGCAGCCAAGACAGGGGACAGAGTCAGCCCCAGCATTTT.

The CDR3 region is CASSLQSITDTQYF. DNA of the CDR3: TGTGCCAGCAGCTTGCAGAGTATCACAGATACGCAGTATTTT. The chain employs TRBV5-4 and TRBJ2-3, with D unclear. Germline CDR1 and CDR2: SGHNT and YYREEE (reference sequence). This CDR3 is built from 14 residues. V was cut by 1 base and J by 2 bases, with 8 bases left in between.

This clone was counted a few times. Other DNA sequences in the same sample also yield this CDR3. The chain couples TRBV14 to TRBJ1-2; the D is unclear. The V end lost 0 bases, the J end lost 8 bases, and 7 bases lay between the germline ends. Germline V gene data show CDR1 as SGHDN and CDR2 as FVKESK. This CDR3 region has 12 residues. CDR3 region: CASSQDGYGYTF. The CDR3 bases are TGTGCCAGCAGCCAAGACGGGTACGGCTACACCTTC.

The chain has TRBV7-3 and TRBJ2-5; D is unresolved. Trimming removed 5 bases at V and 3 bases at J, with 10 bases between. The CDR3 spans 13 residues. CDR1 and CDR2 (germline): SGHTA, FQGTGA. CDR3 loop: CASSPLGKETQYF. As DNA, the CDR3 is TGTGCCAGCAGCCCCTTAGGGAAAGAGACCCAGTACTTC.

The CDR3 nucleotides are TGCGCCAGCAGCCAAGGCGGGACAGAGCTTAACTATGGCTACACCTTC. Its protein is CASSQGGTELNYGYTF. This chain links TRBV4-1 with TRBJ1-2; 7 bases are a match to TRBD1. CDR3 length equals 16 residues. CDR1 MGHRA and CDR2 YSYEKL come from the germline V gene. The V gene end was trimmed by 1 base and the J gene end by 1 base; junction bases not matched to a gene: 6.